Given below is one TCR beta chain in context. The antigen remains unidentified. This sample was taken from a study of T cell repertoires in cytomegalovirus infection. For the study at large: The authors relied on CMV epitopes, both recently identified HLA-C-restricted and well-studied HLA-B-restricted. Public TCR beta signatures marked donors with CMV infection and the matching HLA.

From the reads, TCRdb called clonotypes with MiXCR, one entry per CDR3 protein. The sample includes hundreds of thousands of distinct CDR3 sequences, about 33% of them seen just once. The input for sequencing was cultured CD8+ T cells from PBMCs, taken from culture after CMV antigen stimulation. The clonotype comes from a human donor in good health (CMV status not recorded). Some clones in this sample may be carry-over from other donors' samples.

The CDR3 nucleotides read TGTGCCAGCAGCTTATTTAACAGGGTTGAAAACATTCAGTACTTC. This gives the protein CASSLFNRVENIQYF. The V gene is TRBV13, the J gene TRBJ2-4; tentative D call: TRBD1 (6 bases). Trimming removed 2 bases from V and 5 bases from J, with 13 bases in between. Germline-derived CDR1 and CDR2 are PRHDT and FYEKMQ (reference sequence). The CDR3 has 15 amino acids.